This T cell receptor beta chain was obtained from a study of response to subunit inactivated influenza vaccine. With regard to this clonotype: The antigen remains undetermined.

Study-level findings and limits: Each seasonal influenza vaccination, the authors suggested, recruits few new T cells.

CDR3 size: 16 residues. Germline values: CDR1 SEHNR, CDR2 FQNEAQ (reference sequence). The V gene end was trimmed by 4 bases and the J gene end by 9 bases; junction bases not matched to a gene: 11. MiXCR, applied by TCRdb to the RT-PCR reads, yields one record per CDR3 protein. The sample has hundreds of thousands of distinct CDR3 sequences, approximately 17% seen once. This chain uses TRBV7-9 with TRBJ2-1; 11 bases match TRBD2. Here the sequenced sample was PBMCs from blood, taken around 5 days after vaccination. This clonotype was obtained from a man aged 45-65 years who received an inactivated influenza vaccine. CDR3 sequence reads: CASSSPLAGEIPEQFF. CDR3 in DNA: TGTGCCAGCAGCTCGCCACTAGCGGGAGAAATCCCTGAGCAGTTCTTC.